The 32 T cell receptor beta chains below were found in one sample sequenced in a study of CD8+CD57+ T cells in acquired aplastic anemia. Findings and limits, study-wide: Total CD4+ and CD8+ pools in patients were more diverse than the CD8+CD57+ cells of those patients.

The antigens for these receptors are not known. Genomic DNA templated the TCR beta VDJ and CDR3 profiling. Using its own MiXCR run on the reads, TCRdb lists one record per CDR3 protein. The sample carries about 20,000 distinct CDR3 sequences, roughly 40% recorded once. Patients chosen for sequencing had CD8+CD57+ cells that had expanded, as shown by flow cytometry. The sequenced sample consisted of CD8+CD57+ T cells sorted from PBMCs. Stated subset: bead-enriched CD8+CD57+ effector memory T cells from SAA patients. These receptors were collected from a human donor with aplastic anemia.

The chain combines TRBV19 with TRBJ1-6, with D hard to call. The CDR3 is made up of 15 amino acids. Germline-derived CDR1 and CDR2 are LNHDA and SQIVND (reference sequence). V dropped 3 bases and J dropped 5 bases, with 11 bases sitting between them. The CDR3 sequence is CASSISIYDNSPLHF. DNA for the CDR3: TGTGCCAGTAGTATTTCAATATACGATAATTCACCCCTCCACTTT.

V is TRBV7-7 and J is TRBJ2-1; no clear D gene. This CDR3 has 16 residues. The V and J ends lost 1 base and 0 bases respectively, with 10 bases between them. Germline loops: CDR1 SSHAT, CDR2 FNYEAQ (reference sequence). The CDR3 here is CASSLGIGSSYNEQFF. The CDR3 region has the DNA TGTGCCAGCAGCTTAGGGATCGGCTCCTCCTACAATGAGCAGTTCTTC. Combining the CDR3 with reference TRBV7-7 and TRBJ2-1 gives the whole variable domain GAGVSQSPRYKVTKRGQDVTLRCDPISSHATLYWYQQALGQGPEFLTYFNYEAQPDKSGLPSDRFSAERPEGSISTLTIQRTEQRDSAMYRCASSLGIGSSYNEQFFGPGTRLTVL.

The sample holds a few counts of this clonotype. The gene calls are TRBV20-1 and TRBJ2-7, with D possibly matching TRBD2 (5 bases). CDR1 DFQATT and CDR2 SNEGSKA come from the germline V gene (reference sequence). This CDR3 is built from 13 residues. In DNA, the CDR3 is TGCACCGTCAGATTAGGGAGCTCCTACGAGCAGTACTTC. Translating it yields CTVRLGSSYEQYF.

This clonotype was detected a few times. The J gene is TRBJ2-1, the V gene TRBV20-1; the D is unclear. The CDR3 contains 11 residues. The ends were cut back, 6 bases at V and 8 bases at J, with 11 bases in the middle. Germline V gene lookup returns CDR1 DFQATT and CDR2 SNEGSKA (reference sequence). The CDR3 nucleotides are TGCAGTGCCCCGTTCGGAGATGAGCAGTTCTTC. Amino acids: CSAPFGDEQFF.

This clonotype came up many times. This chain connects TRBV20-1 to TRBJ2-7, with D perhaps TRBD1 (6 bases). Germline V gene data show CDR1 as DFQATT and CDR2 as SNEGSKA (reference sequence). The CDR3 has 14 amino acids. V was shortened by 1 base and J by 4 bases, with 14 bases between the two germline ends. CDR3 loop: CSARGTDFGYEQYF. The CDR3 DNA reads TGCAGTGCTAGAGGGACAGACTTTGGGTACGAGCAGTACTTC.

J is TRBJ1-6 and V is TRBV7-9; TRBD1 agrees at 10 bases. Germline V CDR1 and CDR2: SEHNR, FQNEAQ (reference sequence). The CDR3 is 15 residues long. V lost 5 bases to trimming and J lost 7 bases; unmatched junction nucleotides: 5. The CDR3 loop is CASSMTGGDNSPLHF. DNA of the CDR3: TGTGCCAGCAGCATGACAGGGGGCGACAATTCACCCCTCCACTTT.

CDR3 region: CASSALQWSSYNEQFF. The CDR3 DNA is TGTGCCAGCAGTGCCCTTCAGTGGAGCTCCTACAATGAGCAGTTCTTC. The chain couples TRBV2 to TRBJ2-1; D gene unclear. The CDR3 contains 16 residues. From germline, CDR1 is SNHLY and CDR2 FYNNEI. Trimming left V 4 bases short and J 0 bases short, with 13 bases between.

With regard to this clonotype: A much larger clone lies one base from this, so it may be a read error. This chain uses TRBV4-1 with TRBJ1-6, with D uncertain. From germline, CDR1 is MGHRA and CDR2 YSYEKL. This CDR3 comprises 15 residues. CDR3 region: CASSQAYSYDSPLHF. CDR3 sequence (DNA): TGCGCCAGCAGCCAAGCCTACTCCTATGATTCACCCCTCCACTTT.

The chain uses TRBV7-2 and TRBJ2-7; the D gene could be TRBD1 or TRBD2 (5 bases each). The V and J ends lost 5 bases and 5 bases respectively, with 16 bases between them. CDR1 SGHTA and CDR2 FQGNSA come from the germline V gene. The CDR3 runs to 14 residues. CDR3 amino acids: CASSRMSGTHEQYV. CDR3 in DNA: TGTGCCAGCAGCCGGATGTCGGGGACCCACGAGCAGTACGTC.

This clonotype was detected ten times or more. Written as DNA, the CDR3 is TGCAGTGCTTCTAGCGGGGTTGAGACCCAGTACTTC. Translated, it gives CSASSGVETQYF. V gene TRBV20-1 combines with J gene TRBJ2-5; 9 bases are a match to TRBD2. Germline V lookup: CDR1 DFQATT, CDR2 SNEGSKA (reference sequence). The J segment lost 5 bases and the V segment lost 5 bases, leaving 3 bases of the junction unmatched. This CDR3 is 12 amino acids long.

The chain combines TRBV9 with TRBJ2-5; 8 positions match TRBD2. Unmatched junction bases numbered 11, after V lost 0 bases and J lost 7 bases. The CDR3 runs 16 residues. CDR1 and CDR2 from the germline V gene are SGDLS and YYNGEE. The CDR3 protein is CASSVVVAGQFGTQYF. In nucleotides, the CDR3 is TGTGCCAGCAGCGTAGTGGTAGCGGGGCAATTTGGGACCCAGTACTTC.

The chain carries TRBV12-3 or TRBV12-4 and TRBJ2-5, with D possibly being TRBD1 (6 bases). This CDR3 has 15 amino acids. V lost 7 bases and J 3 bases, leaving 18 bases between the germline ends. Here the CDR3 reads CASNKTPGQKETQYF. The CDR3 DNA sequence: TGTGCCAGCAATAAAACCCCGGGACAAAAAGAGACCCAGTACTTC.

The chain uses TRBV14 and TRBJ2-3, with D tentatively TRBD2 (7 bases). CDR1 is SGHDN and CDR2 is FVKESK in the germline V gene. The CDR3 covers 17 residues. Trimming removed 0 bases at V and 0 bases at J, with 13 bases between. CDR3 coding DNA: TGTGCCAGCAGCCAAGATCCGGGGGGCACTAGCACAGATACGCAGTATTTT. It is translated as CASSQDPGGTSTDTQYF.

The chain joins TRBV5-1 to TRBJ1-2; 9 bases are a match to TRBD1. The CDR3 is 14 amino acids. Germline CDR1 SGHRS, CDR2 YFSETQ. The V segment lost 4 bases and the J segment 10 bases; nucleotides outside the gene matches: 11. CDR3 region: CASSGGGTGMDYTF. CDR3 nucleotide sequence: TGCGCCAGCAGCGGGGGAGGGACAGGGATGGACTACACCTTC.

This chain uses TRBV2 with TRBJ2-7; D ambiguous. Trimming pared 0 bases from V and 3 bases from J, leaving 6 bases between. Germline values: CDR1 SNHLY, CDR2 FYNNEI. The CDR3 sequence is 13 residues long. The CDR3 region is CASSEAPRYEQYV. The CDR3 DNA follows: TGTGCCAGCAGTGAAGCTCCACGCTACGAGCAGTACGTC.

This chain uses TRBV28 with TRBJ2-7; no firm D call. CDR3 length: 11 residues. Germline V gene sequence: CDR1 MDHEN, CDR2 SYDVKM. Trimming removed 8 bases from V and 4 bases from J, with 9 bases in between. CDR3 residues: CASGSTYEQYF. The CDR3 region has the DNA TGTGCCAGCGGGTCAACGTACGAGCAGTACTTC.

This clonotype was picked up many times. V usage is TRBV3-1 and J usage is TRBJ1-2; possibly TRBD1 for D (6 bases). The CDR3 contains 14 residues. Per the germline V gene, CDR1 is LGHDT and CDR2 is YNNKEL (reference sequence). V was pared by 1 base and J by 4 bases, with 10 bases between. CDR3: CASSQGQGSYGYTF. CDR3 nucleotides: TGTGCCAGCAGCCAAGGTCAGGGGTCCTATGGCTACACCTTC.

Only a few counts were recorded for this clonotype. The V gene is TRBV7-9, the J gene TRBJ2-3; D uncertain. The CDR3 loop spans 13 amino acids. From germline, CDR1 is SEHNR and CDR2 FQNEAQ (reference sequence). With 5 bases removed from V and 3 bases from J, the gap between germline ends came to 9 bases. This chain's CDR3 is CASSLFVTDTQYF. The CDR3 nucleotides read TGTGCCAGCAGCCTATTCGTGACAGATACGCAGTATTTT.

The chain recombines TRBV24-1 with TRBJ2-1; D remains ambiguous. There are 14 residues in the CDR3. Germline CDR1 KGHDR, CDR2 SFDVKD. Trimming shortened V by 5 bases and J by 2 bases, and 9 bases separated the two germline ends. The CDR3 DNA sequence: TGTGCCACCAGTGCCGGGCCGGCCTACAATGAGCAGTTCTTC. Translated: CATSAGPAYNEQFF.

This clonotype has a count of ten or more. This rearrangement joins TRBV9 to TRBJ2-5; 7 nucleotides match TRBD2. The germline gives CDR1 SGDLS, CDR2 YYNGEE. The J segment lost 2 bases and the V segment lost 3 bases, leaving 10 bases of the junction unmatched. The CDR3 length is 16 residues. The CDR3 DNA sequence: TGTGCCAGCAGCGGAAGCGGGACCCTCCGGCAAGAGACCCAGTACTTC. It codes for CASSGSGTLRQETQYF.

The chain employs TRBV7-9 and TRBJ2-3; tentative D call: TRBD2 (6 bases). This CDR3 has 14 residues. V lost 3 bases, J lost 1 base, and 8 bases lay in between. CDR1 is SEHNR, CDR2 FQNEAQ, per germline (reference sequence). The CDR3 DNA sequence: TGTGCCAGCAGCTTCGGGGGTGGCACAGATACGCAGTATTTT. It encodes CASSFGGGTDTQYF.

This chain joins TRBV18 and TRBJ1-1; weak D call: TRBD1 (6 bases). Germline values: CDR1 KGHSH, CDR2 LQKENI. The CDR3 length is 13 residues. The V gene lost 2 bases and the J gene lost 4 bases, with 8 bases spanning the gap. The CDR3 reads CASSPVGGTEAFF. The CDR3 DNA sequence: TGTGCCAGCTCACCAGTAGGGGGCACTGAAGCTTTCTTT. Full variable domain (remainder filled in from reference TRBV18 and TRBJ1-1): NAGVMQNPRHLVRRRGQEARLRCSPMKGHSHVYWYRQLPEEGLKFMVYLQKENIIDESGMPKERFSAEFPKEGPSILRIQQVVRGDSAAYFCASSPVGGTEAFFGQGTRLTVV.

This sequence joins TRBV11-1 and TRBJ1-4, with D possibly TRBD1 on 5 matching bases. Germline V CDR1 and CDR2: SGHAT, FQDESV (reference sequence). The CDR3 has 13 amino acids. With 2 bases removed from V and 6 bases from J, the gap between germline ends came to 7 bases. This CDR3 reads CASSLLGDEKLFF. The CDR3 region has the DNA TGTGCCAGCAGCTTATTGGGGGATGAAAAACTGTTTTTT.

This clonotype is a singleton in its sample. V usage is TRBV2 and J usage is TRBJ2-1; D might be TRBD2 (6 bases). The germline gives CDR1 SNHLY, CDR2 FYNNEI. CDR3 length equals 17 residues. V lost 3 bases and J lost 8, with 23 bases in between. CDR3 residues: CASSDYPWGENQDEQFF. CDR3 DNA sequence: TGTGCCAGCAGTGACTATCCCTGGGGGGAGAACCAGGATGAGCAGTTCTTC.

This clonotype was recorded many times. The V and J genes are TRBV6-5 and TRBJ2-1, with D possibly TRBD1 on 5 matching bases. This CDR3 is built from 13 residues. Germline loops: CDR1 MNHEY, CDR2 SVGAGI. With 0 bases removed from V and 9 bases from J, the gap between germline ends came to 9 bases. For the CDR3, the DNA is TGTGCCAGCAGTTACTCGCTGCAGGGTGAGCAGTTCTTC. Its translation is CASSYSLQGEQFF.

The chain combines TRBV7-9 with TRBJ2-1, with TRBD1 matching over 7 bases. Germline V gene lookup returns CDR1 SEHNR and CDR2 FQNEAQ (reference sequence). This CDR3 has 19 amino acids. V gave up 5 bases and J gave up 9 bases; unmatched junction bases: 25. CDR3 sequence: CASSDRDRKRQFLKVEQFF. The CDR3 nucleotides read TGTGCCAGCAGCGACCGGGACAGAAAACGGCAGTTCCTAAAGGTTGAGCAGTTCTTC.

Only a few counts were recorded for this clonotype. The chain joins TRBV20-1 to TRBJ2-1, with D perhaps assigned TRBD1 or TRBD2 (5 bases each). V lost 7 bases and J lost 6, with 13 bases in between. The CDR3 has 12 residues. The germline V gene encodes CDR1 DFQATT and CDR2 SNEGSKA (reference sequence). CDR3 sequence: CSVDGTPNEQFF. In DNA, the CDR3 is TGCAGTGTCGACGGGACCCCCAATGAGCAGTTCTTC.

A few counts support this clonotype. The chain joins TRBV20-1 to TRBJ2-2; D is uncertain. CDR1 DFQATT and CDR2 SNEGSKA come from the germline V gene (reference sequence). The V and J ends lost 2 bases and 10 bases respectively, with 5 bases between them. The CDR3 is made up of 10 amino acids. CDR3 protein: CSARREELFF. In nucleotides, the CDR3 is TGCAGTGCTAGAAGAGAGGAGCTGTTTTTT.

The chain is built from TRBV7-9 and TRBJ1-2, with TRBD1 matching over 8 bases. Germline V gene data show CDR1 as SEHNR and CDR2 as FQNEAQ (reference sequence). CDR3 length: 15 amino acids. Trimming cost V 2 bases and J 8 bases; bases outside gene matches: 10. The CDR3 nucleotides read TGTGCCAGCAGCTTAAGCCGGGACAGGATGAACGGCTACACCTTC. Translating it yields CASSLSRDRMNGYTF.

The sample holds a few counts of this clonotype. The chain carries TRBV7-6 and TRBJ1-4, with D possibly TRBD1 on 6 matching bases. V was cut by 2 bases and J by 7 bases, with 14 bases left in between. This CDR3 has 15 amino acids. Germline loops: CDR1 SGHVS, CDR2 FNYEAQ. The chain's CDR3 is CASSLSGAGVEKLFF. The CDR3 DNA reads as TGTGCCAGCAGCTTATCGGGGGCAGGTGTTGAAAAACTGTTTTTT.

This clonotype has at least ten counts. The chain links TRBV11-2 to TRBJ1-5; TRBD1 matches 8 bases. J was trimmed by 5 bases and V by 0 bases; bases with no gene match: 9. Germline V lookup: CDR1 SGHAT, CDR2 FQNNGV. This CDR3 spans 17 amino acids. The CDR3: CASSLELTGERDQPQHF. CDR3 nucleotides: TGTGCCAGCAGCTTAGAATTGACAGGGGAGAGGGATCAGCCCCAGCATTTT. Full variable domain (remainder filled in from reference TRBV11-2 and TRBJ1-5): EAGVAQSPRYKIIEKRQSVAFWCNPISGHATLYWYQQILGQGPKLLIQFQNNGVVDDSQLPKDRFSAERLKGVDSTLKIQPAKLEDSAVYLCASSLELTGERDQPQHFGDGTRLSIL.

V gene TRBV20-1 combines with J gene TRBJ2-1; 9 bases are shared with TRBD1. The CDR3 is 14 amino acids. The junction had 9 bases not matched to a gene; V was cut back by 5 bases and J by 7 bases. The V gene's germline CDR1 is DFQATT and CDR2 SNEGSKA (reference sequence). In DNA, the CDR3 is TGCAGTGCTCGGACAGGGGACTTAGGAAATGAGCAGTTCTTC. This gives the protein CSARTGDLGNEQFF.